This record covers a single TCR beta chain. CDR3 length: 13 amino acids. Trimming stripped 6 bases from V and 8 bases from J, with 16 bases between. Seattle's enrolled individuals joined amid active infection and were then monitored longitudinally. This sample is drawn from a study of blood T cell repertoires in COVID-19. Looking at the study overall: Acute-phase and convalescent COVID-19 samples originated in the United States, Italy and Spain. T cells, B-cell-depleted T cells, or PBMCs supplied cDNA or gDNA.

Per the original methods: Amplified reference gene primers provided the basis for estimating nucleated cell counts. Here immunoSEQ multiplex PCR was the method, and the copy in TCRdb shows in-frame clones only, minus some. That table gives V, J and clone size, and the DNA gave D and trimming. The table has roughly 190,000 clones, 94% seen once. V gene TRBV12-3 or TRBV12-4 combines with J gene TRBJ1-2, with a possible D match to TRBD1 (6 bases). The TCR comes from a man between 25 and 39 years old with COVID-19, enrolled during active disease. The sample consisted of peripheral blood. CDR3 protein: CASRGAGASGYTF. Here the CDR3 DNA reads TGTGCCAGCAGGGGGGCCGGTGCTTCAGGCTACACCTTC.